Below are 5 T cell receptor beta chains sequenced from a single sample in a study of CD8+CD57+ T cells in acquired aplastic anemia. It was genomic DNA that served as the template for profiling TCR beta VDJ and CDR3. One entry per CDR3 protein, called by TCRdb with MiXCR from the reads. The data show around 190,000 distinct CDR3 sequences, about 44% seen once. CD8+CD57+ cell expansion, shown by flow cytometry, had occurred in the patients selected for sequencing. Sequencing used sorted CD4+, CD8+, or CD8+CD57+ T cells (not recorded which) from PBMCs. Every receptor here comes from a human donor with aplastic anemia.

J is TRBJ2-2 and V is TRBV5-4, with no clear D. V lost 6 bases to trimming and J lost 2 bases, with 14 bases between them. The CDR3 has 15 amino acids. The germline gives CDR1 SGHNT, CDR2 YYREEE (reference sequence). The CDR3 reads CASTSGPRNTGELFF. CDR3 bases: TGTGCCAGCACCTCCGGGCCAAGAAACACCGGGGAGCTGTTTTTT.

This chain connects TRBV20-1 to TRBJ1-5; TRBD1 might be the D (5 bases). Per the germline V gene, CDR1 is DFQATT and CDR2 is SNEGSKA (reference sequence). The CDR3 is 14 residues long. The V gene lost 6 bases and the J gene lost 7 bases, with 19 bases spanning the gap. CDR3 sequence (DNA): TGCAGTGCGAAAAACACAGGAGACAACCAGCCCCAGCATTTT. Translation gives CSAKNTGDNQPQHF.

J is TRBJ2-5 and V is TRBV24-1, with D perhaps TRBD1 or TRBD2 (5 bases each). The ends were cut back, 11 bases at V and 3 bases at J, with 18 bases in the middle. CDR1 and CDR2 (germline): KGHDR, SFDVKD. The CDR3 sequence is 14 residues long. The chain's CDR3 is CASQSARGEETQYF. DNA of the CDR3: TGTGCCAGCCAGAGCGCCCGAGGGGAAGAGACCCAGTACTTC.

The rearrangement joins TRBV15 to TRBJ2-7; possibly TRBD1 for D (6 bases). CDR1 and CDR2 from the germline V gene are LNHNV and YYDKDF (reference sequence). With 0 bases removed from V and 2 bases from J, the gap between germline ends came to 8 bases. The CDR3 is made up of 14 amino acids. CDR3 sequence: CATSRDRGTYEQYF. The CDR3 coding sequence is TGTGCCACCAGCAGAGACAGGGGAACCTACGAGCAGTACTTC.

This clonotype appeared many times. The rearrangement uses TRBV20-1 and TRBJ2-5; D is possibly TRBD2 (5 bases). The CDR3 totals 15 residues. Germline-derived CDR1 and CDR2 are DFQATT and SNEGSKA (reference sequence). The ends were cut back, 0 bases at V and 3 bases at J, with 14 bases in the middle. The CDR3 DNA is TGCAGTGCTAGAGAGGCTAGCATAGGGAAAGAGACCCAGTACTTC. Amino acid sequence: CSAREASIGKETQYF.